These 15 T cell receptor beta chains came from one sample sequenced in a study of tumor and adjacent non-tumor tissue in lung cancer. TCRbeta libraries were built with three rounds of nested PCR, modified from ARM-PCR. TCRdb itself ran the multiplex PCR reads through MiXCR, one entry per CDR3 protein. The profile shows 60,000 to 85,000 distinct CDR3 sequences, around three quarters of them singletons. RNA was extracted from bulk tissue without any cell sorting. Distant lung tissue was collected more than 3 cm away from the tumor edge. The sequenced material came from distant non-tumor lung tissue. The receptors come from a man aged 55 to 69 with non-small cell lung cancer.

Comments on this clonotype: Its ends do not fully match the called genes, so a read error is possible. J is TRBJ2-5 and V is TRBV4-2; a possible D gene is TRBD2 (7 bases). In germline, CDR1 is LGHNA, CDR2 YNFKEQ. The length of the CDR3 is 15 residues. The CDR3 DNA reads TGTACCAGCAACCAAGATCGGGGGGCGCGGGAGACCCAGTACTTC. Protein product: CTSNQDRGARETQYF.

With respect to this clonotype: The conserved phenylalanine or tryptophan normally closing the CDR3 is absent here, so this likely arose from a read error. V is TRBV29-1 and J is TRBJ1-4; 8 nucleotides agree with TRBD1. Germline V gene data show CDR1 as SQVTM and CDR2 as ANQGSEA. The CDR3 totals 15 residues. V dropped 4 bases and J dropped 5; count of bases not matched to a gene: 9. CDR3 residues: CSVAPTGATNEKLFY. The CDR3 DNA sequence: TGCAGCGTTGCACCGACAGGGGCCACCAATGAAAAACTGTTTTAT.

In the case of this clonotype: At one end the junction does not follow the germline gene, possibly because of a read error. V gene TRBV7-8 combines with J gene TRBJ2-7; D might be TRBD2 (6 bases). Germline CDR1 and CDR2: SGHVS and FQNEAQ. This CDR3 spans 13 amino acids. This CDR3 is CASSNGLYYEQYF. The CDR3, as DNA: TGTGCCAGCAGTAACGGACTATACTACGAGCAATACTTC.

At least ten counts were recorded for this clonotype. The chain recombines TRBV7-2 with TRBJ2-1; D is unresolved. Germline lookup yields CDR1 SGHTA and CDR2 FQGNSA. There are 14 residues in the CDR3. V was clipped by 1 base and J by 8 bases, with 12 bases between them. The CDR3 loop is CASSLDGPLDEQFF. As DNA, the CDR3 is TGTGCCAGCAGCTTAGATGGACCTTTGGATGAGCAGTTCTTC.

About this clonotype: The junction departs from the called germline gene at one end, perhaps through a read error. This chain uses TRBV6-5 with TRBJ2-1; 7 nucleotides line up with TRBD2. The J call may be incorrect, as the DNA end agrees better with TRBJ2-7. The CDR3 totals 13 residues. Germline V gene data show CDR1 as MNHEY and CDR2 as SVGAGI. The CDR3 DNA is TGTGCCTGCAGTTGGGCGGGAGTTAATGAGCAGTACTTC. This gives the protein CACSWAGVNEQYF.

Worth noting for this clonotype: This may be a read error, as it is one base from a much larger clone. In nucleotides, the CDR3 is TGTCCCAGCAGCTATGGGACTAGCGGACTCAATGAGCAGTTCTTC. It codes for CPSSYGTSGLNEQFF. This chain uses TRBV11-2 with TRBJ2-1; 11 bases agree with TRBD2. Germline loops: CDR1 SGHAT, CDR2 FQNNGV. This CDR3 is 15 amino acids long. Full variable domain (missing parts from reference TRBV11-2 and TRBJ2-1): EAGVAQSPRYKIIEKRQSVAFWCNPISGHATLYWYQQILGQGPKLLIQFQNNGVVDDSQLPKDRFSAERLKGVDSTLKIQPAKLEDSAVYLCPSSYGTSGLNEQFFGPGTRLTVL.

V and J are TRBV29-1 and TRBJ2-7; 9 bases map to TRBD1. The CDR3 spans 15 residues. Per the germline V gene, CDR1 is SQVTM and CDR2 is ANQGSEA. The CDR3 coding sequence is TGCAGGGCAACAAGGGGGGGACAGGGTTCCCACGAACAATACTTC. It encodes CRATRGGQGSHEQYF.

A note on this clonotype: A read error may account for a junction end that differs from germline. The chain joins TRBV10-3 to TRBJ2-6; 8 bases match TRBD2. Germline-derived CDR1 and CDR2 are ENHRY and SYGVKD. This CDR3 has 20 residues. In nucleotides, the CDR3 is TGTGCCATCAGTGAACATGGGACTAGTGGGAGGGACTTTGGGGCCAACGTCCTGACCTTC. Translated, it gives CAISEHGTSGRDFGANVLTF.

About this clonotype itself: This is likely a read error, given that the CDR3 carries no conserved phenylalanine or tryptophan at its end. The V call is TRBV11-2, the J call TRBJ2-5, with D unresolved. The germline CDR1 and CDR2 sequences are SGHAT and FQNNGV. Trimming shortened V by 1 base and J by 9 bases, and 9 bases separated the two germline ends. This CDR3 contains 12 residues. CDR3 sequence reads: CASSLVGESQYL. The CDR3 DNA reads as TGTGCCAGCAGCTTAGTGGGTGAGTCCCAGTACTTA.

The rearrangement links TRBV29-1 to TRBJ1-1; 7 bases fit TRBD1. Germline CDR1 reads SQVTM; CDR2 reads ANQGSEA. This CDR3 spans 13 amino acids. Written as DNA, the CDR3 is TGCACCACCTCTGCAGGGGGGGACACTGAAGCTTTCTTT. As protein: CTTSAGGDTEAFF. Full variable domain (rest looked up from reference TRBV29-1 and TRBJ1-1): SAVISQKPSRDICQRGTSLTIQCQVDSQVTMMFWYRQQPGQSLTLIATANQGSEATYESGFVIDKFPISRPNLTFSTLTVSNMSPEDSSIYLCTTSAGGDTEAFFGQGTRLTVV.

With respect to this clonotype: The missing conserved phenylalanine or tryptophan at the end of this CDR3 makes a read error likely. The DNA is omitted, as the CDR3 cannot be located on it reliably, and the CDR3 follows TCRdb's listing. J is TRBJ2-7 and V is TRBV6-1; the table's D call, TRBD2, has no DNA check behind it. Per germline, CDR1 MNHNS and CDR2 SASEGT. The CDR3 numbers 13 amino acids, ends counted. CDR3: CASTTSGSYGEYL.

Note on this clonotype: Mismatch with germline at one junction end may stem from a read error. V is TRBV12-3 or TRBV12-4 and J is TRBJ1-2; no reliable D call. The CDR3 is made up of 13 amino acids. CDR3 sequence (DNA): TGTACCAGCAGACCCCAGTATAACTATGGCTATACCTTC. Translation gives CTSRPQYNYGYTF.

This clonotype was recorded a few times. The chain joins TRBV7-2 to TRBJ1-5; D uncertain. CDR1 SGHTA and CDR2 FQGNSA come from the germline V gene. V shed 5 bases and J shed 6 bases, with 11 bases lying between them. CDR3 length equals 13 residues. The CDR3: CASSPTVSQPQHF. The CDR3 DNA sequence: TGTGCCAGCAGCCCGACGGTCAGTCAGCCCCAGCATTTT. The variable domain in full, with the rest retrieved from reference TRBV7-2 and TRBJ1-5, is GAGVSQSPSNKVTEKGKDVELRCDPISGHTALYWYRQSLGQGLEFLIYFQGNSAPDKSGLPSDRFSAERTGGSVSTLTIQRTQQEDSAVYLCASSPTVSQPQHFGDGTRLSIL.

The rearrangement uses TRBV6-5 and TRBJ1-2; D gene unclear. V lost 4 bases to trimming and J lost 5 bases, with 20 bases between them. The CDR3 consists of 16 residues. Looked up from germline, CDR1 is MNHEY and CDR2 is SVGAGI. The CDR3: CASSCISSGYYYGYTF. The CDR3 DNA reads TGTGCCAGCAGTTGCATAAGTTCGGGATATTATTATGGCTACACCTTC.

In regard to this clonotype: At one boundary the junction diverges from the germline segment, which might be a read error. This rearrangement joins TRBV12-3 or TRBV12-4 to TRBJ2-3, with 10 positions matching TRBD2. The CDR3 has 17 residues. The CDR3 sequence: CVSSLGLAGGSTDTQYF. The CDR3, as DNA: TGTGTCAGCAGTTTAGGATTAGCGGGAGGTAGCACAGATACGCAGTATTTT.